This T cell receptor beta chain was identified in a study of T-cell memory formation after mild COVID-19. Looking at the study overall: Most TCR clusters belonged to a single donor. Study observations and caveats: Contracting CD4+ clones sat mainly in CM and EM; CD8+ in EMRA. Confirmation was lacking for SARS-CoV-2 specificity of second-wave clones that peaked on day 37.

A few counts support this clonotype. Its specificity is unknown. TCRdb passed the 5' RACE reads through MiXCR, listing each CDR3 protein once. The sample has around 310,000 distinct CDR3 sequences; about a sixth are singletons. The material sequenced was PBMCs or a T cell subset sorted from them (not recorded which). The clonotype comes from a man between 18 and 35 years old who had mild COVID-19 (a few samples of this study predate the infection). Cell type and time point are not known.

The CDR3 DNA follows: TGTGCCAGCAGTTTATTCGGACAGGGCCTTGAGAGCGAGCAGTACTTC. It yields the protein CASSLFGQGLESEQYF. V gene TRBV27 combines with J gene TRBJ2-7; 8 bases are shared with TRBD1. V was clipped by 1 base and J by 6 bases; unmatched bases: 11. The CDR3 extends over 16 amino acids. CDR1 and CDR2 (germline): MNHEY, SMNVEV (reference sequence).